This is a list of T cell receptor beta chains from one sample in a study of technical replicates of blood from a handful of donors. Sequencing was performed with immunoSEQ multiplex PCR; in TCRdb, only in-frame clones are kept and a portion is missing. The sample lists 60,000 to 70,000 clones; nearly 98% were seen once. Input material: T cells isolated from PBMCs. The receptors were gathered from a human donor in good health. Both conserved end residues are part of each CDR3.

V,CDR3
TRBV7-9,CASSRRTSFYEQYF
TRBV28,CASSSVGTGEIYEQYF
TRBV13,CASSFSNEQYF
TRBV19,CASTQGNQPQHF
TRBV6-1,CASSVRNRGYGYTF
TRBV19,CASSESNYGYTF
TRBV9,CASSVVDSGGTQYF
TRBV5-5,CASSRSPLDTGLNQPQHF
TRBV11-3,CASSVSSGASYEQYF
TRBV6-5,CASRPDRDEKLFF
TRBV6-5,CASRSPVNTEAFF
TRBV29-1,CSVVWGTGSTDTQYF
TRBV9,CASSARFQTGGVPGELFF
TRBV27,CASSLWSAGQNTEAFF
TRBV4-2,CASSRVPGEREQYF
TRBV7-2,CASSLPRSGAGGLYEQYF